There are many counts of the clone carrying this TCR beta chain. Its cognate antigen is unknown. The entry originates in a study of early T cells in non-severe SARS-CoV-2 infection. Whole-study context: Sequencing used unsorted whole-blood bulk RNA, so chains lack pairing.

Unique molecular identifier tags were affixed to discrete cDNA molecules. In TCRdb, the 5' RACE reads were re-called with MiXCR into one record per CDR3 protein. The sample has 45,000 to 75,000 distinct CDR3 sequences, around 10% seen once. The study's findings and limits: Missing private and CD4 specificities, VDJdb matching favored anti-spike CD8 responses.

Sample: whole blood. The sequence was collected from an adult who was a healthcare worker with PCR-confirmed SARS-CoV-2 infection or an uninfected control (not recorded which).

In DNA, the CDR3 is TGCGCCAGCAGCTTCCGTAGGCCGGAGCGCTACAATGAGCAGTTCTTC. Amino acids: CASSFRRPERYNEQFF. The chain carries TRBV5-1 and TRBJ2-1, with unresolved D. From germline, CDR1 is SGHRS and CDR2 YFSETQ. There are 16 residues in the CDR3. Between the trimmed V and J ends, which lost 2 bases and 3 bases, there was a span of 15 bases.